This T cell receptor (beta chain) derives from a study of T cells in Graves' hyperthyroidism and ophthalmopathy. Germline V gene data show CDR1 as ENHRY and CDR2 as SYGVKD. CDR3 length equals 13 residues. Trimming took off 10 bases at V and 0 bases at J, with 13 bases between the two ends. Patients were excluded for uncontrolled infection, other autoimmune disease, pregnancy or lactation. The TCR beta CDR3 regions underwent amplification using RNA transcripts as the source. With the HTBI primer set, the TCR CDR3 went through a first round of RT-PCR. TCRdb re-called the multiplex PCR reads with MiXCR, one entry per CDR3 protein. The sample records over 700,000 distinct CDR3 sequences, roughly 40% being singletons.

The sequence derives from a man aged 18 to 29 with Graves' hyperthyroidism. Sequencing was done on a sample of blood. The rearrangement joins TRBV10-3 to TRBJ2-7; no firm D call. CDR3 nucleotides: TGTGCCAGCACCTTGCCCAGCTCCTACGAGCAGTACTTC. Translating gives CASTLPSSYEQYF.